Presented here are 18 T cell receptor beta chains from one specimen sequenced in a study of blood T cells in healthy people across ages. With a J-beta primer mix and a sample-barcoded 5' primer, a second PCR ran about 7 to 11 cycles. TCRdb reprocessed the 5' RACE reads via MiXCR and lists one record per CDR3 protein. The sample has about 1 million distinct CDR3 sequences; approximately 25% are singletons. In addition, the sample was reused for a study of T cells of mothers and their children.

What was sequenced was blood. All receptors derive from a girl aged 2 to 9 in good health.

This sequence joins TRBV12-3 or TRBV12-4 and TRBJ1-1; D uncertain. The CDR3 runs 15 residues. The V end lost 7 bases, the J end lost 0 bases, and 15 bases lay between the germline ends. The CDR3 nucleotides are TGTGCCAGCAACTCCCCGGTGGGAATGAACACTGAAGCTTTCTTT. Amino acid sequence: CASNSPVGMNTEAFF.

The chain's CDR3 is CASSSAGQEVDTGELFF. CDR3 nucleotide sequence: TGTGCCAGCAGCTCCGCGGGACAGGAAGTGGACACCGGGGAGCTGTTTTTT. The chain has TRBV13 and TRBJ2-2, with 8 bases matching TRBD1. Germline V gene data show CDR1 as PRHDT and CDR2 as FYEKMQ (reference sequence). The CDR3 runs to 17 residues. Trimming took 4 bases from V and 3 from J; bases not matched to a gene: 10.

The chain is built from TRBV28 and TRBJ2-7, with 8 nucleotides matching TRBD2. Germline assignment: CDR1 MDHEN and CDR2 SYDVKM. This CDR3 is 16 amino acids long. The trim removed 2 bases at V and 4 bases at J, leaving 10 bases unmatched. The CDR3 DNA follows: TGTGCCAGCAGTTTAGTAAGAACTAGCGGCAGATACGAGCAGTACTTC. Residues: CASSLVRTSGRYEQYF.

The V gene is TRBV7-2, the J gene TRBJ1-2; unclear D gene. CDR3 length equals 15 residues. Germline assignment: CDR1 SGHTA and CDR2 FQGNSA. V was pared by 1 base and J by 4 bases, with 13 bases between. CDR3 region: CASSLEGSQPYGYTF. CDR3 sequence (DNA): TGTGCCAGCAGCTTAGAGGGCAGTCAGCCCTATGGCTACACCTTC.

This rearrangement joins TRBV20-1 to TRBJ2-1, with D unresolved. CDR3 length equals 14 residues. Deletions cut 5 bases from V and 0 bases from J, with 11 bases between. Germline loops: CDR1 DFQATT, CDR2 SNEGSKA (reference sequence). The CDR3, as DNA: TGCAGTGCTCCGCCGCGGACCTCCTACAATGAGCAGTTCTTC. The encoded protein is CSAPPRTSYNEQFF.

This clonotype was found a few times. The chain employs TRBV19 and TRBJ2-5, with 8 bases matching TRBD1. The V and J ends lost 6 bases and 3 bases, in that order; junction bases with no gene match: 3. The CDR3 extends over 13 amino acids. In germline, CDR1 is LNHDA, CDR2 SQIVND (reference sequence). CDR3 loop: CASRYRGEETQYF. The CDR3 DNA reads TGTGCCAGTAGGTACAGGGGGGAAGAGACCCAGTACTTC.

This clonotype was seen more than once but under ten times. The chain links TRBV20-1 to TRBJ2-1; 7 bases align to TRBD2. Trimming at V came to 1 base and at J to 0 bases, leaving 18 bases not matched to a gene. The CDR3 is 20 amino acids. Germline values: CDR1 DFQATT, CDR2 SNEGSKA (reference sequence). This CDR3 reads CSARGLLAQSRKSSYNEQFF. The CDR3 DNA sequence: TGCAGTGCTAGAGGGCTACTAGCGCAATCCAGAAAGAGCTCCTACAATGAGCAGTTCTTC.

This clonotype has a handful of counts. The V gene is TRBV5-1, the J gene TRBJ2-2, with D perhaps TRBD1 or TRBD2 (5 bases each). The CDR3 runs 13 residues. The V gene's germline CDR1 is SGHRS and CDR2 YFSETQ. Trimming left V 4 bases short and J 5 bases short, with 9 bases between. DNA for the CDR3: TGCGCCAGCAGCGGGGACGGTACCGGGGAGCTGTTTTTT. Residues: CASSGDGTGELFF. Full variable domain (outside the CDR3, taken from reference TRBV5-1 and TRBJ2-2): KAGVTQTPRYLIKTRGQQVTLSCSPISGHRSVSWYQQTPGQGLQFLFEYFSETQRNKGNFPGRFSGRQFSNSRSEMNVSTLELGDSALYLCASSGDGTGELFFGEGSRLTVL.

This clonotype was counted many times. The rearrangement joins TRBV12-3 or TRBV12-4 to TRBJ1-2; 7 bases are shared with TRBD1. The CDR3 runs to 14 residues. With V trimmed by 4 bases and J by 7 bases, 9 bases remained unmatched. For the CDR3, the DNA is TGTGCCAGCAGTTCGGGACAGCGACCCGTTGGCTACACCTTC. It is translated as CASSSGQRPVGYTF.

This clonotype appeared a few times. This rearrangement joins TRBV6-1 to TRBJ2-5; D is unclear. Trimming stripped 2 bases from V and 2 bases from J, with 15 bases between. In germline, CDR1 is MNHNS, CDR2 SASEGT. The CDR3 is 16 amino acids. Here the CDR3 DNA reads TGTGCCAGCAGTGAATGGATTGAAGGATGGCAAGAGACCCAGTACTTC. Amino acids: CASSEWIEGWQETQYF.

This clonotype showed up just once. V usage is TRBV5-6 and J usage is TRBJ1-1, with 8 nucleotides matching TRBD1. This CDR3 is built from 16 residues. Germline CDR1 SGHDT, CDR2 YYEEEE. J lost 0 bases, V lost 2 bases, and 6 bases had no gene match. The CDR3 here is CASSFGTGDMNTEAFF. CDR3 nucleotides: TGTGCCAGCAGCTTCGGGACAGGTGATATGAACACTGAAGCTTTCTTT.

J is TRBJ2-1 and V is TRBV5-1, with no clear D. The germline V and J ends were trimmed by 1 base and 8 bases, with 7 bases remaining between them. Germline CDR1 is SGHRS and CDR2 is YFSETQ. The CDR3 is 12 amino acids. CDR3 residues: CASSLNVDEQFF. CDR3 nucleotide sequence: TGCGCCAGCAGCTTGAACGTAGATGAGCAGTTCTTC.

The CDR3 loop is CASSPPAGSQETQYF. The CDR3 DNA reads TGTGCCAGCTCACCACCAGCTGGGTCCCAAGAGACCCAGTACTTC. J is TRBJ2-5 and V is TRBV18, with D hard to call. Germline lookup yields CDR1 KGHSH and CDR2 LQKENI. V was clipped by 0 bases and J by 1 base, with 9 bases between them. CDR3 length: 15 amino acids.

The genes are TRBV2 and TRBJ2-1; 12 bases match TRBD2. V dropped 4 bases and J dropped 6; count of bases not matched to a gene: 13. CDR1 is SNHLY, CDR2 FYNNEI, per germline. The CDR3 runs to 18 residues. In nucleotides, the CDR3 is TGTGCCAGCAGTGCATACGGGGGACTAGCGGGCGATTTCAATGAGCAGTTCTTC. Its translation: CASSAYGGLAGDFNEQFF.

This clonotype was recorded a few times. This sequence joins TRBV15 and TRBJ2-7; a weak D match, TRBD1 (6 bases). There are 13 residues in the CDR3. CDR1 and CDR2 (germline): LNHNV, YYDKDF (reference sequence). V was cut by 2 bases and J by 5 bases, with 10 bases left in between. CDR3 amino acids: CATSRQGPHEQYF. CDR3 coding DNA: TGTGCCACCAGCAGACAGGGGCCCCACGAGCAGTACTTC.

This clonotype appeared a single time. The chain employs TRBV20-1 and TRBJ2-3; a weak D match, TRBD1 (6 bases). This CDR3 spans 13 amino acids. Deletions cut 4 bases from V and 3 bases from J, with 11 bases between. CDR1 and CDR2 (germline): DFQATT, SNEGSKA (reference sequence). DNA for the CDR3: TGCAGTGCTAAAGGGACAAAAACAGATACGCAGTATTTT. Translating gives CSAKGTKTDTQYF.

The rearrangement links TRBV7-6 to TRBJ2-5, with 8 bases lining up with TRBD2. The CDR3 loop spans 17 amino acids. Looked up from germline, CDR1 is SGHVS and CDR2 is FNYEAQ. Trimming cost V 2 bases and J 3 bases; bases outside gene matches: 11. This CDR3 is CASSLNLGIAGKETQYF. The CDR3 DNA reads TGTGCCAGCAGCTTAAATCTGGGAATAGCGGGGAAAGAGACCCAGTACTTC.

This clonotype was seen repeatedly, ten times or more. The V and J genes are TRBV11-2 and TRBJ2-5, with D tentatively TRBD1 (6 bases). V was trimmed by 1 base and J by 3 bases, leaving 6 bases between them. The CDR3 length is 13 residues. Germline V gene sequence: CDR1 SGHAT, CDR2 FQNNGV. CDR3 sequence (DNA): TGTGCCAGCAGCTTAGGGACAGAAGAGACCCAGTACTTC. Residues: CASSLGTEETQYF.